Below are 7 T cell receptor beta chains sequenced from a single sample in a study of human T cells and chemical hapten exposure. MiXCR, applied by TCRdb to the RACE reads, yields one record per CDR3 protein. The sample carries about 49,000 distinct CDR3 sequences, approximately 9.1% recorded once. Specified time point: patch test 1, 2 weeks after DPC sensitization. Stated treatment: therapeutic diphenylcyclopropenone sensitization with weekly scalp DPC. This material consisted of whole blood, taken in connection with sensitization to the hapten diphenylcyclopropenone (DPC). The receptors were gathered from a woman aged 45-65 years with alopecia areata. Some clones in this sample may be carry-over from other donors' samples.

This chain links TRBV10-3 with TRBJ2-7, with TRBD2 identical over 11 bases. The V gene end was trimmed by 5 bases and the J gene end by 6 bases; junction bases not matched to a gene: 3. The CDR3 extends over 13 amino acids. Per germline, CDR1 ENHRY and CDR2 SYGVKD. CDR3 sequence (DNA): TGTGCCATCAGTTCGCTAGCGGGAGGCGAGCAGTACTTC. Encoded protein: CAISSLAGGEQYF.

Only one count was recorded for this clonotype. V usage is TRBV28 and J usage is TRBJ1-2; D is ambiguous. The CDR3 covers 11 residues. Trimming removed 7 bases at V and 4 bases at J, with 7 bases between. Germline V gene lookup returns CDR1 MDHEN and CDR2 SYDVKM. The CDR3 region has the DNA TGTGCCAGCATGCGGGCCTATGGCTACACCTTC. Protein product: CASMRAYGYTF.

This clonotype has at least ten counts. The chain employs TRBV9 and TRBJ2-3, with D uncertain. The V end was cut by 4 bases, the J end by 8 bases, with 14 bases between. The CDR3 runs to 13 residues. Per germline, CDR1 SGDLS and CDR2 YYNGEE. CDR3 amino acids: CASSPQYSGTQYF. CDR3 nucleotides: TGTGCCAGCAGCCCCCAATATTCCGGTACGCAGTATTTT.

This clonotype was detected many times. The chain carries TRBV5-1 and TRBJ1-1, with D perhaps TRBD1 (5 bases). This CDR3 region has 16 residues. Germline CDR1 SGHRS, CDR2 YFSETQ. Between the trimmed V and J ends, which lost 0 bases and 0 bases, there was a span of 12 bases. CDR3 region: CASSLGHAQVNTEAFF. The CDR3, as DNA: TGCGCCAGCAGCTTGGGACACGCACAGGTGAACACTGAAGCTTTCTTT. The complete variable domain, with remaining parts taken from reference TRBV5-1 and TRBJ1-1, reads KAGVTQTPRYLIKTRGQQVTLSCSPISGHRSVSWYQQTPGQGLQFLFEYFSETQRNKGNFPGRFSGRQFSNSRSEMNVSTLELGDSALYLCASSLGHAQVNTEAFFGQGTRLTVV.

This clonotype was seen repeatedly, ten times or more. The chain joins TRBV7-8 to TRBJ2-1; 7 bases align to TRBD2. Germline-derived CDR1 and CDR2 are SGHVS and FQNEAQ. The CDR3 loop spans 14 amino acids. The ends lost 5 bases at V and 6 bases at J; junction bases unmatched: 7. Written as DNA, the CDR3 is TGTGCCAGCAGCCCAAGGGACTACGTCAATGAGCAGTTCTTC. Its translation is CASSPRDYVNEQFF.

This clonotype occurred many times. V gene TRBV7-6 combines with J gene TRBJ2-1; D is undetermined. Germline CDR1 SGHVS, CDR2 FNYEAQ. CDR3 length: 14 amino acids. The V gene lost 1 base and the J gene lost 3 bases, with 7 bases spanning the gap. The DNA for the CDR3 is TGTGCCAGCAGCTTAGTTGGGGTCTACAATGAGCAGTTCTTC. Protein: CASSLVGVYNEQFF.

There are many counts of this clonotype. V and J are TRBV3-1 and TRBJ2-5; 7 nucleotides line up with TRBD2. V lost 3 bases to trimming and J lost 5 bases; unmatched junction nucleotides: 15. The CDR3 covers 17 residues. Germline V gives CDR1 LGHDT, CDR2 YNNKEL (reference sequence). The CDR3 is CASSHGPRARESETQYF. CDR3 sequence (DNA): TGTGCCAGCAGCCATGGCCCTAGGGCGCGGGAGAGTGAGACCCAGTACTTC.